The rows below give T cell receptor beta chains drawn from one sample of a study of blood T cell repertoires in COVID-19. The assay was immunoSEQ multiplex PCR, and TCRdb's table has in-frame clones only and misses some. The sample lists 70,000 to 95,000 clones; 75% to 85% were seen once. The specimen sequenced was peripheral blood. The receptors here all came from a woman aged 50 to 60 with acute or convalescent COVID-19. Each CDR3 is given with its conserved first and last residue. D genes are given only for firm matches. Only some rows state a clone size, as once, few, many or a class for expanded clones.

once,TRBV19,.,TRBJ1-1,TGTGCCGTACAATCTTCAGGGGCCGGCGGCACTGAAGCTTTCTTT,CAVQSSGAGGTEAFF
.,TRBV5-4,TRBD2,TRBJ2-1,TGTGCCAGCAGCGGAGCGGGAGGGATATACAATGAGCAGTTCTTC,CASSGAGGIYNEQFF
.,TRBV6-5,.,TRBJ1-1,TGTGCCAGCAGTCAAACCGGACAAGGCGCTGAAGCTTTCTTT,CASSQTGQGAEAFF
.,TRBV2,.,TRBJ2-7,TGTGCCAGCAGTATAACAGGGATCTACGAGCAGTACTTC,CASSITGIYEQYF
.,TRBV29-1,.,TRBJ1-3,TGCAGCGTTGGACTGGGACATATCGGAAACACCATATATTTT,CSVGLGHIGNTIYF
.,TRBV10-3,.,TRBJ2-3,TGTGCCATCAGTGGGGACTCCGCTACAGATACGCAGTATTTT,CAISGDSATDTQYF
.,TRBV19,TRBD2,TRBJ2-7,TGTGCCAGTAGTCCGGGGGGCTACGAGCAGTACTTC,CASSPGGYEQYF
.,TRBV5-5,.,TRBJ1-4,TGTGCCAGCAGCTTGTTTGCGGGTGAAAAACTGTTTTTT,CASSLFAGEKLFF
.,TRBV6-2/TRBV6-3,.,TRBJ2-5,TGTGCCAGCAGTTTTCGAGAGACCCAGTACTTC,CASSFRETQYF
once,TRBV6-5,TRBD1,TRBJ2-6,TGTGCCAGCAGCGACAGGGCTGGGGCCAACGTCCTGACTTTC,CASSDRAGANVLTF
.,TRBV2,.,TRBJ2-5,TGTGCCAGCAGCCCCCGGGATCTCGGGGAGACCCAGTACTTC,CASSPRDLGETQYF
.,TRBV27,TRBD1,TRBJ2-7,TGTGCCAGCAGTTCCCGGGACAGGGAAAAGCAGTACTTC,CASSSRDREKQYF
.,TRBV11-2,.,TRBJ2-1,TGTGCCAGCAGCTACATTTACAATGAGCAGTTCTTC,CASSYIYNEQFF
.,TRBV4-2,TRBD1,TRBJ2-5,TGTGCCAGCAGCCCGGGACAGGCCGGGGAGACCCAGTACTTC,CASSPGQAGETQYF
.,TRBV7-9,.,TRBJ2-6,TGTGCCAGCAGCTTAGAGGGGCCTGGGGCCAACGTCCTGACTTTC,CASSLEGPGANVLTF
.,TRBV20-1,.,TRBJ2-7,TGCAGTGCTAGTCATCCGCCCGCGGGCGAGCAGTACTTC,CSASHPPAGEQYF
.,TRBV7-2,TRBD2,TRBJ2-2,TGTGCCAGCAGGGGTTCTAGCGGGATGAACACCGGGGAGCTGTTTTTT,CASRGSSGMNTGELFF
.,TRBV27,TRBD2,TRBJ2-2,TGTGCCAGCAGTCCATCGGCGGGGGACGGAGGAACCGGGGAGCTGTTTTTT,CASSPSAGDGGTGELFF
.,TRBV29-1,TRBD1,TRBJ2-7,TGCAGCGTTGAAAAAACAGGGGGAAGATTCTGGGAGCAGTACTTC,CSVEKTGGRFWEQYF
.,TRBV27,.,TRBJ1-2,TGTGCCAGCAGTTTCTCACCCGAGGGCGGCTACACCTTC,CASSFSPEGGYTF
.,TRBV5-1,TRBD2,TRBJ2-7,TGCGCCAGCAGGGGCGGGGGAGATATCTACGAGCAGTACTTC,CASRGGGDIYEQYF
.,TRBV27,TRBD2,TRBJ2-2,TGTGCCAGCAGTTCCCTAGATTGGGTAGCGGGAGTGAACACCGGGGAGCTGTTTTTT,CASSSLDWVAGVNTGELFF
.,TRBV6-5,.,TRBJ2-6,TGTGCCAGCACCTCAGGGGCATCAGGGGCCAACGTCCTGACTTTC,CASTSGASGANVLTF
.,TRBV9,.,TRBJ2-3,TGTGCCAGCAGCGTAGTTGTGGCGGGCACAGATACGCAGTATTTT,CASSVVVAGTDTQYF
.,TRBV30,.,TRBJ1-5,TGTGCCTGGACCACGGCCAGGGGTGAGCCCCAGCATTTT,CAWTTARGEPQHF
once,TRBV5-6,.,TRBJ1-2,TGTGCCAGCAGCCTCGGTTGGGGCTACACCTTC,CASSLGWGYTF
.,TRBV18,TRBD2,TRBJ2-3,TGTGCCAGCTCACCGATACTAGCGTTCGCAGATACGCAGTATTTT,CASSPILAFADTQYF
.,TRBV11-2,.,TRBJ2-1,TGTGCCAGCAGCTTATTGCGAACTCTCAATGAGCAGTTCTTC,CASSLLRTLNEQFF
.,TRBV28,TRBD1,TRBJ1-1,TGTGCCAGCATCCTTACAGGGGACGGGACTGAAGCTTTCTTT,CASILTGDGTEAFF
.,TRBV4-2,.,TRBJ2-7,TGTGCCAGCAGCCAAGATCCAGTGATCCCCAACGAGCAGTACTTC,CASSQDPVIPNEQYF
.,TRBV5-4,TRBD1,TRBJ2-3,TGTGCCAGCAGCTTGGCCTCTACAGGGGTGATCACAGATACGCAGTATTTT,CASSLASTGVITDTQYF
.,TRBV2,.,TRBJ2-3,TGTGCCAGCAGTCGAGACACAGATACGCAGTATTTT,CASSRDTDTQYF
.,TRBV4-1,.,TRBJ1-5,TGCGCCAGCAGCCCTGACTATAGCAATCAGCCCCAGCATTTT,CASSPDYSNQPQHF
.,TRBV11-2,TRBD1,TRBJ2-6,TGTGCCAGCAGCTCCAGGACAGGGGGAAGCTCTGGGGCCAACGTCCTGACTTTC,CASSSRTGGSSGANVLTF
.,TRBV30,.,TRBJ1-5,TGTGCCTGGAGTCGGGGGAACCCAGAACAGCCCCAGCATTTT,CAWSRGNPEQPQHF
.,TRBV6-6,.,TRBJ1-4,TGTGCCAGCAGTTACGGGGGGGGGACTAATGAAAAACTGTTTTTT,CASSYGGGTNEKLFF
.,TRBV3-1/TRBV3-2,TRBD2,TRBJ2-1,TGTGCCAGCAGCCGAGCACTAGCGGGAGTTCGCAATGAGCAGTTCTTC,CASSRALAGVRNEQFF
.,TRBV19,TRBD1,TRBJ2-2,TGTGCCAGCAGTAACAGGGGACCAAGCACCGGGGAGCTGTTTTTT,CASSNRGPSTGELFF
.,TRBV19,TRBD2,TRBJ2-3,TGTGCCAGTAGTTCCCTAGCGGGAGTGGCTACGCAGTATTTT,CASSSLAGVATQYF
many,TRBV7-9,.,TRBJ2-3,TGTGCCAGCAGCTTAAATATCCCAGATACGCAGTATTTT,CASSLNIPDTQYF
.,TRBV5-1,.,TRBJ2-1,TGCGCCAGCAGGAGAGACACAGGCTCCTACAATGAGCAGTTCTTC,CASRRDTGSYNEQFF
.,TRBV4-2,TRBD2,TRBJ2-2,TGTGCCAGCAGCCAAGATCTAGCTAGCGGGAACACCGGGGAGCTGTTTTTT,CASSQDLASGNTGELFF
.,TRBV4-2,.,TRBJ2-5,TGTGCCAGCAGCCAAGATCGGAGGGAGACCCAGTACTTC,CASSQDRRETQYF
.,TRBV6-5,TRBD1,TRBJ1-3,TGTGCCAGCAGCCATACAGGGGTCTCTGGAAACACCATATATTTT,CASSHTGVSGNTIYF
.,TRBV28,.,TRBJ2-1,TGTGCCAGCAGTTCCCTACGTGAGGGTGAGCAGTTCTTC,CASSSLREGEQFF
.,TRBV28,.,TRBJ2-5,TGTGCCAGCAGTTTAAGCGGGCAAGAGACCCAGTACTTC,CASSLSGQETQYF
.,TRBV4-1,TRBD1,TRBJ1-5,TGCGCCAGCGGTCACAGGGGGGGTCAGCCCCAGCATTTT,CASGHRGGQPQHF
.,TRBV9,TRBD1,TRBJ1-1,TGTGCCAGCAGCGTAGGGGACAGGGGAAGGGACACTGAAGCTTTCTTT,CASSVGDRGRDTEAFF
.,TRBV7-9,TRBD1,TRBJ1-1,TGTGCCAGCAGCCATCCCACAGGGGGCGCAGCCAGCACTGAAGCTTTCTTT,CASSHPTGGAASTEAFF
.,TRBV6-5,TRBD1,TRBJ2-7,TGTGCCTGTGCAGGGGACAGGCCATTTCCCTACGAGCAGTACTTC,CACAGDRPFPYEQYF
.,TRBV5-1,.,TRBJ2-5,TGCGCCAGCAGCTCCGCAGGGGGGCAAGAGACCCAGTACTTC,CASSSAGGQETQYF
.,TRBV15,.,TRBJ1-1,TGTGCCACCAGCAGAGATTTGGCTGATGAAGCTTTCTTT,CATSRDLADEAFF